The clone carrying this T cell receptor beta chain came up a few times. Antigen: not known. The germline V gene has CDR1 SQVTM and CDR2 ANQGSEA. V lost 7 bases, J lost 0 bases, and 7 bases stayed unmatched. This CDR3 region has 15 residues. This entry belongs to a study of cytomegalovirus exposure and HLA in healthy donors. Generated by immunoSEQ multiplex PCR, the TCRdb table keeps only in-frame clones and is missing some. The sample includes some 180,000 clones, around nine tenths of them seen just once. Study results and limitations: With high specificity and sensitivity, the classifier reportedly diagnosed cytomegalovirus status.

This chain joins TRBV29-1 and TRBJ1-1; 11 bases match TRBD1. This sequence was found in a man younger than 40 in good health and CMV-seropositive. Source material: PBMCs. This chain's CDR3 is CSAAGQGGMNTEAFF. The CDR3, as DNA: TGCAGCGCCGCGGGACAGGGGGGGATGAACACTGAAGCTTTCTTT.